These 25 T cell receptor beta chains were all obtained from the same sample, sequenced in a study of vaccination and CD4 T cells after COVID-19. No antigens are known for them. The treatment is: approximately 11-day PBMC culture with coronavirus spike peptide pools or control peptides (ViraFEST assay). With the Oncomine TCR Beta short-read assay, DNA from cultured CD4+ T cells was sequenced. TCRdb redid the calling of the PCR reads with MiXCR, one entry per CDR3 protein. The sample includes about 18,000 distinct CDR3 sequences, over 75% of them seen just once. The source material was CD4+ T cells from blood, cultured in vitro, sampled after SARS-CoV-2 vaccination. The receptors derive from a human donor who received a COVID-19 vaccine.

This rearrangement joins TRBV12-3 or TRBV12-4 to TRBJ1-5; 8 positions match TRBD1. Germline trimming cut 6 bases from V and 3 bases from J; bases unmatched to any gene: 13. There are 17 residues in the CDR3. The DNA of the CDR3 is TGTGCCAGCAGCCCGGATTTAGGACAGGGAAACAATCAGCCCCAGCATTTT. Its protein is CASSPDLGQGNNQPQHF.

The chain is built from TRBV30 and TRBJ1-1; tentative D call: TRBD1 (5 bases). This CDR3 contains 15 residues. V gave up 2 bases and J gave up 4 bases, with 17 bases separating them. CDR1 and CDR2 (germline): GTSNPN, SVGIG (reference sequence). CDR3 amino acids: CAWSQWAGSGTEAFF. CDR3 in DNA: TGTGCCTGGAGTCAATGGGCAGGGAGCGGCACTGAAGCTTTCTTT.

The J gene is TRBJ2-1, the V gene TRBV7-6; D remains unclear. This CDR3 has 15 amino acids. Germline V gene sequence: CDR1 SGHVS, CDR2 FNYEAQ. V was shortened by 5 bases and J by 0 bases, with 11 bases between the two germline ends. Written as DNA, the CDR3 is TGTGCCAGCAGCCCCGTAGGACGCTCCTACAATGAGCAGTTCTTC. This codes for CASSPVGRSYNEQFF.

This chain joins TRBV25-1 and TRBJ2-2, with a tentative D call TRBD2 (6 bases). V was cut by 7 bases and J by 4 bases, with 13 bases left in between. This CDR3 is 14 amino acids long. Germline assignment: CDR1 MGHDK and CDR2 SYGVNS. CDR3 nucleotides: TGTGCCAGCACCCGGCAGGAGGGCACCGGGGAGCTGTTTTTT. This translates into CASTRQEGTGELFF.

The V gene is TRBV6-5, the J gene TRBJ2-3; 9 positions agree with TRBD2. This CDR3 comprises 19 residues. From germline, CDR1 is MNHEY and CDR2 SVGAGI. Germline trimming cut 2 bases from V and 3 bases from J; bases unmatched to any gene: 15. The CDR3 DNA sequence: TGTGCCAGCAGTTACATGGGCGGGGGGGATTCCCGGCGGACAGATACGCAGTATTTT. Translation gives CASSYMGGGDSRRTDTQYF.

The chain has TRBV19 and TRBJ2-5, with D uncertain. V lost 5 bases and J lost 1, with 8 bases in between. This CDR3 is 13 amino acids long. Germline V lookup: CDR1 LNHDA, CDR2 SQIVND (reference sequence). CDR3 bases: TGTGCCAGTAGTGTGGCAGGCCAAGAGACCCAGTACTTC. Translated, it gives CASSVAGQETQYF. The full variable domain, rest sourced from reference TRBV19 and TRBJ2-5, is DGGITQSPKYLFRKEGQNVTLSCEQNLNHDAMYWYRQDPGQGLRLIYYSQIVNDFQKGDIAEGYSVSREKKESFPLTVTSAQKNPTAFYLCASSVAGQETQYFGPGTRLLVL.

The J gene is TRBJ2-5, the V gene TRBV20-1, with D perhaps given as TRBD1 or TRBD2 (5 bases each). V was clipped by 3 bases and J by 2 bases, with 19 bases between them. The CDR3 has 16 amino acids. Germline CDR1 DFQATT, CDR2 SNEGSKA (reference sequence). The CDR3 here is CSASHRDPLGQETQYF. Here the CDR3 DNA reads TGCAGTGCTAGTCACCGGGACCCACTTGGTCAAGAGACCCAGTACTTC.

This sequence joins TRBV6-5 and TRBJ2-2, with 10 bases lining up with TRBD2. V lost 0 bases to trimming and J lost 6 bases; unmatched junction nucleotides: 1. The CDR3 totals 15 residues. Germline V lookup: CDR1 MNHEY, CDR2 SVGAGI. The DNA for the CDR3 is TGTGCCAGCAGTTACTCTACTAGCGGGGCCGGGGAGCTGTTTTTT. Its protein product is CASSYSTSGAGELFF.

V gene TRBV10-3 combines with J gene TRBJ1-2, with 8 bases fitting TRBD1. Per the germline V gene, CDR1 is ENHRY and CDR2 is SYGVKD. V lost 6 bases to trimming and J lost 5 bases; unmatched junction nucleotides: 2. This CDR3 region has 12 residues. CDR3 sequence: CAIRQGGYGYTF. The CDR3 DNA sequence: TGTGCCATCAGACAGGGGGGATATGGCTACACCTTC.

The V gene is TRBV20-1, the J gene TRBJ1-1, with D unclear. This CDR3 has 12 residues. CDR1 is DFQATT, CDR2 SNEGSKA, per germline (reference sequence). Trimming left V 3 bases short and J 3 bases short, with 8 bases between. CDR3 protein: CSARGPHTEAFF. The CDR3, as DNA: TGCAGTGCTAGGGGCCCTCACACTGAAGCTTTCTTT.

The rearrangement uses TRBV7-8 and TRBJ1-4; D is perhaps TRBD1 (5 bases). The CDR3 covers 16 residues. Looked up from germline, CDR1 is SGHVS and CDR2 is FQNEAQ. Trimming shortened V by 2 bases and J by 7 bases, and 17 bases separated the two germline ends. CDR3 nucleotide sequence: TGTGCCAGCAGCTTAATCGTGACCGGGGGTGGTGAAAAACTGTTTTTT. Encoded protein: CASSLIVTGGGEKLFF.

The chain is built from TRBV7-8 and TRBJ2-3; D perhaps matches TRBD1 (6 bases). Trimming pared 1 base from V and 6 bases from J, leaving 8 bases between. This CDR3 spans 13 amino acids. Germline values: CDR1 SGHVS, CDR2 FQNEAQ. CDR3 coding DNA: TGTGCCAGCAGCTTAGACAGGGAGGATACGCAGTATTTT. It codes for CASSLDREDTQYF.

The chain combines TRBV19 with TRBJ2-7; no reliable D call. The germline V and J ends were trimmed by 6 bases and 2 bases, with 17 bases remaining between them. CDR1 LNHDA and CDR2 SQIVND come from the germline V gene (reference sequence). This CDR3 contains 15 residues. CDR3: CASSSGPNPTYEQYF. Written as DNA, the CDR3 is TGTGCCAGTAGCTCCGGGCCCAACCCCACCTACGAGCAGTACTTC.

The genes are TRBV30 and TRBJ1-1; no definite D call. Trimming shortened V by 5 bases and J by 1 base, and 11 bases separated the two germline ends. The germline V gene has CDR1 GTSNPN and CDR2 SVGIG (reference sequence). This CDR3 region has 13 residues. CDR3 in amino acids: CAWARRSNTEAFF. The CDR3 DNA is TGTGCCTGGGCAAGACGGTCGAACACTGAAGCTTTCTTT.

The chain joins TRBV12-3 or TRBV12-4 to TRBJ2-1; 9 bases match TRBD2. The V segment lost 1 base and the J segment 6 bases; nucleotides outside the gene matches: 7. The CDR3 contains 16 residues. CDR3 sequence: CASSLGGGATSNEQFF. CDR3 coding DNA: TGTGCCAGCAGTTTAGGCGGGGGGGCGACTTCCAATGAGCAGTTCTTC.

The table lists this clonotype with a count of one. The V call is TRBV20-1, the J call TRBJ1-6, with 10 bases lining up with TRBD1. CDR1 and CDR2 from the germline V gene are DFQATT and SNEGSKA (reference sequence). V was pared by 3 bases and J by 10 bases, with 9 bases of the junction left unmatched. This CDR3 is 15 amino acids long. CDR3 loop: CSARRLRDRGSPLHF. Here the CDR3 DNA reads TGCAGTGCTAGGAGACTCCGGGACAGGGGATCACCCCTCCACTTT.

There are a few counts of this clonotype. The chain links TRBV20-1 to TRBJ1-2; D uncertain. Germline V gene lookup returns CDR1 DFQATT and CDR2 SNEGSKA (reference sequence). This CDR3 comprises 13 residues. V lost 0 bases and J 7 bases, leaving 12 bases between the germline ends. For the CDR3, the DNA is TGCAGTGCTAGAGATCAAGGGCGTGGTGGCTACACCTTC. It codes for CSARDQGRGGYTF.

This chain's CDR3 is CASSMTSPSSYNEQFF. The DNA for the CDR3 is TGTGCCAGCAGCATGACTAGCCCGAGCTCCTACAATGAGCAGTTCTTC. V gene TRBV6-1 combines with J gene TRBJ2-1, with 7 bases matching TRBD2. The CDR3 is made up of 16 amino acids. V was pared by 6 bases and J by 0 bases, with 8 bases of the junction left unmatched. Looked up from germline, CDR1 is MNHNS and CDR2 is SASEGT.

The chain couples TRBV6-1 to TRBJ1-5; no clear D gene. The germline V and J ends were trimmed by 1 base and 5 bases, with 12 bases remaining between them. Germline assignment: CDR1 MNHNS and CDR2 SASEGT. The CDR3 loop spans 15 amino acids. The CDR3 sequence is CASSEVARSYQPQHF. The CDR3 DNA follows: TGTGCCAGCAGTGAAGTGGCCCGGTCATATCAGCCCCAGCATTTT.

V gene TRBV20-1 combines with J gene TRBJ1-1; D unresolved. Germline CDR1 reads DFQATT; CDR2 reads SNEGSKA (reference sequence). This CDR3 is built from 15 residues. V was trimmed by 5 bases and J by 0 bases, leaving 16 bases between them. The CDR3 DNA follows: TGCAGTGCTCCCCGAGCAGCCCCCATGAACACTGAAGCTTTCTTT. Encoded protein: CSAPRAAPMNTEAFF.

The chain combines TRBV20-1 with TRBJ1-2; D is undetermined. The V gene lost 3 bases and the J gene lost 8 bases, with 13 bases spanning the gap. The CDR3 runs 12 residues. Germline lookup yields CDR1 DFQATT and CDR2 SNEGSKA (reference sequence). The CDR3 nucleotides read TGCAGTGCTAGTGGAGATTTCAGCGGCTACACCTTC. Amino acids: CSASGDFSGYTF.

In its sample, this clonotype was seen a few times. As DNA, the CDR3 is TGTGCCAGCAGACGGACGGGGAACTATGGCTACACCTTC. Translating it yields CASRRTGNYGYTF. The V and J genes are TRBV6-1 and TRBJ1-2; D remains ambiguous. CDR3 size: 13 residues. CDR1 and CDR2 from the germline V gene are MNHNS and SASEGT. With 6 bases removed from V and 2 bases from J, the gap between germline ends came to 10 bases.

This clonotype was detected only a few times. The rearrangement joins TRBV20-1 to TRBJ2-3, with a weak D call TRBD1 (6 bases). Between the trimmed V and J ends, which lost 6 bases and 0 bases, there was a span of 16 bases. There are 15 residues in the CDR3. CDR1 and CDR2 from the germline V gene are DFQATT and SNEGSKA (reference sequence). Here the CDR3 DNA reads TGCAGTGCGTCACCGGGACAATCGAGCACAGATACGCAGTATTTT. This encodes CSASPGQSSTDTQYF.

V gene TRBV5-1 combines with J gene TRBJ1-2; TRBD1 agrees at 8 bases. Per germline, CDR1 SGHRS and CDR2 YFSETQ. The J segment lost 5 bases and the V segment lost 4 bases, leaving 7 bases of the junction unmatched. The CDR3 loop spans 14 amino acids. This CDR3 is CASSTQGVAYGYTF. CDR3 bases: TGCGCCAGCAGCACACAGGGGGTTGCATATGGCTACACCTTC.

This clonotype came up once. The chain combines TRBV20-1 with TRBJ1-4, with TRBD1 matching over 7 bases. The ends lost 4 bases at V and 8 bases at J; junction bases unmatched: 10. Germline V gene sequence: CDR1 DFQATT, CDR2 SNEGSKA (reference sequence). The CDR3 is 14 residues long. CDR3 nucleotide sequence: TGCAGTGCTACTACGGGACAGTTTCAGGAAAAACTGTTTTTT. Protein: CSATTGQFQEKLFF.